The clone carrying this T cell receptor beta chain is a singleton in its sample. Methods used by the authors: Estimated nucleated cell counts came from reference gene primer amplification. Only in-frame clones appear in the TCRdb table, and some are missing; sequencing was by immunoSEQ multiplex PCR. That table gives V, J and clone size, and the DNA gave D and trimming. The sample has tens of thousands of clones; 75% to 90% are singletons. The sample belongs to a study of blood T cell repertoires in COVID-19. For the study at large: Donors in the United States, Italy and Spain gave samples during acute or convalescent COVID-19. T cells, B-cell-depleted T cells, or PBMCs provided the cDNA or gDNA that served as material.

V was pared by 5 bases and J by 2 bases, with 13 bases between. The CDR3 runs to 15 residues. Germline V CDR1 and CDR2: MNHEY, SMNVEV (reference sequence). The chain employs TRBV27 and TRBJ2-1; D perhaps matches TRBD2 (6 bases). The sample consisted of peripheral blood. The clonotype was recovered from a man in his sixties with active or convalescent COVID-19. The chain's CDR3 is CASSLLPGAYNEQFF. Here the CDR3 DNA reads TGTGCCAGCAGTCTCCTCCCGGGGGCCTACAATGAGCAGTTCTTC.